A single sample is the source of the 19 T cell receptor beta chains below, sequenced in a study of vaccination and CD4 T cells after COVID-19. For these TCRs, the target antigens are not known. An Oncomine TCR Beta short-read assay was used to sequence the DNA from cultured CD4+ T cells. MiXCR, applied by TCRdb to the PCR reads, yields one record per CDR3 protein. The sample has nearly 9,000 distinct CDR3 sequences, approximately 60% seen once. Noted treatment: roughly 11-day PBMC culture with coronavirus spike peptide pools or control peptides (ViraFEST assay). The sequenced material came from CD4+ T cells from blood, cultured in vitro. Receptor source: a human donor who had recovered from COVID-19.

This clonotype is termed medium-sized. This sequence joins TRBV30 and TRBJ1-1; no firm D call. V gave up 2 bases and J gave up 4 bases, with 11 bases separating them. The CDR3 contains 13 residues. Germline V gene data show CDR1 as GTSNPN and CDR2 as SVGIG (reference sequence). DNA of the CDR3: TGTGCCTGGAGTTCAAGGGTGGGCACTGAAGCTTTCTTT. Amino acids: CAWSSRVGTEAFF.

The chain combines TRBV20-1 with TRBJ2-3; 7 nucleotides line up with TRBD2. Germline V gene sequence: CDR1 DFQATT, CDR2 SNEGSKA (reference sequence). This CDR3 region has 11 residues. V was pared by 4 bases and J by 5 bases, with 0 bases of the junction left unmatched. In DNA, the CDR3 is TGCAGTGCTAAGCGGGGAGATACGCAGTATTTT. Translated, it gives CSAKRGDTQYF.

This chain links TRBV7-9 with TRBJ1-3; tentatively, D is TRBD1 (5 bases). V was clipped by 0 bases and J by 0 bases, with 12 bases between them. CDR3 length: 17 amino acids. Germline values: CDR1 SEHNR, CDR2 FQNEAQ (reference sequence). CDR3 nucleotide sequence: TGTGCCAGCAGCTTAGCCTGGGGGAAGGCCTCTGGAAACACCATATATTTT. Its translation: CASSLAWGKASGNTIYF.

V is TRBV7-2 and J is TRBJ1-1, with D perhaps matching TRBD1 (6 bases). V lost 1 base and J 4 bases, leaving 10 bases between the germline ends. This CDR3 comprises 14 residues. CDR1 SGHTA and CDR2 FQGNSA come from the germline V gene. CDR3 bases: TGTGCCAGCAGCTTAGTAGGAGGGGGCACTGAAGCTTTCTTT. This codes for CASSLVGGGTEAFF.

The CDR3 bases are TGTGCCAGCAGTTTAGTCTGGGGCAATCAGCCCCAGCATTTT. The encoded protein is CASSLVWGNQPQHF. The chain recombines TRBV27 with TRBJ1-5; no definite D call. The CDR3 runs to 14 residues. Germline V gives CDR1 MNHEY, CDR2 SMNVEV (reference sequence). Trimming stripped 2 bases from V and 2 bases from J, with 7 bases between.

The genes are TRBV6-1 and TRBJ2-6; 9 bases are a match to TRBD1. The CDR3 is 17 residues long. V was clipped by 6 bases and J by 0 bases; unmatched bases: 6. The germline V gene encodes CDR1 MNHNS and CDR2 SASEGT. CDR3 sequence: CASRNRGPSSGANVLTF. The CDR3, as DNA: TGTGCCAGCAGGAACAGGGGGCCGAGCTCTGGGGCCAACGTCCTGACTTTC.

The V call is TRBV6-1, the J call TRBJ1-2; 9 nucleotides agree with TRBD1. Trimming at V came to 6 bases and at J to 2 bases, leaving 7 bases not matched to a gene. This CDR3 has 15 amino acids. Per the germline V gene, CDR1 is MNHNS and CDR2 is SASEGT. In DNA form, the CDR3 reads TGTGCCAGCAGGTCGGGGACAGGGCGGAACTATGGCTACACCTTC. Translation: CASRSGTGRNYGYTF.

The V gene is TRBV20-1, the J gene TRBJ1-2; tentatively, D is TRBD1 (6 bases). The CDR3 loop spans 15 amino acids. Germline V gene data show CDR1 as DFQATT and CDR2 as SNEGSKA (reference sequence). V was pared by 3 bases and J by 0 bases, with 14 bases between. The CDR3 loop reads CSASYEAGANYGYTF. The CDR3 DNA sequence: TGCAGTGCTAGCTACGAGGCAGGGGCTAACTATGGCTACACCTTC.

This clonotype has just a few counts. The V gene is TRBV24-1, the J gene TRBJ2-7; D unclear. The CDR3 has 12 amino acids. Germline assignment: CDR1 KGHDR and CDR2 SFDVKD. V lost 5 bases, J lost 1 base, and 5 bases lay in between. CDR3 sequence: CATSGSSYEQYF. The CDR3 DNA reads TGTGCCACCAGTGGTAGTTCCTACGAGCAGTACTTC.

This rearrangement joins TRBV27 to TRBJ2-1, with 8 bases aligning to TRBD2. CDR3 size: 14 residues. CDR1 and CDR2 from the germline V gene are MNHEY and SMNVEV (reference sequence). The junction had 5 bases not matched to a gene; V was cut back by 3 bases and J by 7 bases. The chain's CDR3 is CASSFPGLVNEQFF. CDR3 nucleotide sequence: TGTGCCAGCAGTTTCCCGGGACTAGTTAATGAGCAGTTCTTC.

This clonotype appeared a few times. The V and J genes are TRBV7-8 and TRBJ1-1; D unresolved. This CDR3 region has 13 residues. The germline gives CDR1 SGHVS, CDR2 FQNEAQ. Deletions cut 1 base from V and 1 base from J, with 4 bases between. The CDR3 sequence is CASSLGQNTEAFF. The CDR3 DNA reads TGTGCCAGCAGCTTAGGCCAGAACACTGAAGCTTTCTTT.

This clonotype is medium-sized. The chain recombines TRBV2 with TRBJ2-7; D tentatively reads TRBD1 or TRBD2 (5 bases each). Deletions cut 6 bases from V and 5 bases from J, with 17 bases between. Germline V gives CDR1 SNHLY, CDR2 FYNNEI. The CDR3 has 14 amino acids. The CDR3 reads CASRNRDGANEQYF. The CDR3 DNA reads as TGTGCCAGCAGAAACCGGGACGGCGCCAACGAGCAGTACTTC.

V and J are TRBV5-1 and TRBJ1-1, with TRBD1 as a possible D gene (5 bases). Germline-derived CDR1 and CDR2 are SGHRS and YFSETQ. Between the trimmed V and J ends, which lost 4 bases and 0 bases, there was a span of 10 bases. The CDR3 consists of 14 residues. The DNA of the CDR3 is TGCGCCAGCAGCCCCTGGGGCATGAACACTGAAGCTTTCTTT. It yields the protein CASSPWGMNTEAFF. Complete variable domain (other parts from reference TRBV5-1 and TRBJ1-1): KAGVTQTPRYLIKTRGQQVTLSCSPISGHRSVSWYQQTPGQGLQFLFEYFSETQRNKGNFPGRFSGRQFSNSRSEMNVSTLELGDSALYLCASSPWGMNTEAFFGQGTRLTVV.

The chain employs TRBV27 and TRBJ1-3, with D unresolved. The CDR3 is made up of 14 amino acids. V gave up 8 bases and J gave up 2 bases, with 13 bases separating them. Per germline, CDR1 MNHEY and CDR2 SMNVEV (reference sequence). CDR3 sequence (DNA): TGTGCCAGCCGACCCGTCGGGACTGGAAACACCATATATTTT. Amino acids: CASRPVGTGNTIYF.

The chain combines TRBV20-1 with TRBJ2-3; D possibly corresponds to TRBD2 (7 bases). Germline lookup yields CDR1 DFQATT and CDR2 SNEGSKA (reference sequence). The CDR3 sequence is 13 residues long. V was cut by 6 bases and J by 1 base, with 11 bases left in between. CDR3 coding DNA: TGCAGTGCGAAGGGGGGGGGCACAGATACGCAGTATTTT. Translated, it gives CSAKGGGTDTQYF.

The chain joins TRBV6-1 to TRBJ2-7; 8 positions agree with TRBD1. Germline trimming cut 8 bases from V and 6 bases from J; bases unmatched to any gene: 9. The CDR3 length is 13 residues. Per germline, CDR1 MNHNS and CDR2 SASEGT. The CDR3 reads CASVWTGSFEQYF. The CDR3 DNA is TGTGCCAGCGTTTGGACAGGGTCGTTCGAGCAGTACTTC.

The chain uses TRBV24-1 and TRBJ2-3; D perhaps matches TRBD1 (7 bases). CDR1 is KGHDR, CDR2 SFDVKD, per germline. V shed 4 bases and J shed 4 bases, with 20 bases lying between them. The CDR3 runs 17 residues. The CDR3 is CATSEVGGGVRADTQYF. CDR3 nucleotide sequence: TGTGCCACCAGTGAAGTCGGAGGGGGCGTTCGCGCAGATACGCAGTATTTT.

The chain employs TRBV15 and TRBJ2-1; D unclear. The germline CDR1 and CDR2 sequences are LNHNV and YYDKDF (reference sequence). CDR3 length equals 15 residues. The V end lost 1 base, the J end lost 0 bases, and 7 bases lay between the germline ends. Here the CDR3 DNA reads TGTGCCACCAGCAGAGGCGGTAGCTCCTACAATGAGCAGTTCTTC. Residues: CATSRGGSSYNEQFF.

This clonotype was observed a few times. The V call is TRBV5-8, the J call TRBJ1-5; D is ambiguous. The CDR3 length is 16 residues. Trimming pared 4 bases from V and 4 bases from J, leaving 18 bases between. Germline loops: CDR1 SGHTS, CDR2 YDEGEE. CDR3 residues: CASSRNKGERNQPQHF. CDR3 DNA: TGTGCCAGCAGCCGAAATAAGGGCGAACGAAATCAGCCCCAGCATTTT.